This T cell receptor beta chain stems from a study of cytomegalovirus exposure and HLA in healthy donors. CDR1 is LNHDA and CDR2 is SQIVND in the germline V gene (reference sequence). This CDR3 has 17 residues. It was with 60 Vbeta and 13 Jbeta primers that the PCR ran. TCRdb's table, derived via immunoSEQ multiplex PCR, lists solely in-frame clones and lacks some. The table includes some 200,000 clones, roughly 80% detected once. The V and J genes are TRBV19 and TRBJ2-5; a weak D match, TRBD1 (5 bases). The J call is doubtful: the DNA matches TRBJ2-7 better. The source material was PBMCs. This clonotype was sampled from a man aged 45-60 years in good health and CMV-seronegative. The CDR3 reads CASSIDGAAALSYEQYF. CDR3 coding DNA: TGTGCCAGTAGTATAGATGGGGCGGCTGCCCTCTCCTACGAGCAGTACTTC.